The 26 T cell receptor beta chains below were found in one sample sequenced in a study of cytomegalovirus exposure and HLA in healthy donors. Primers: 60 Vbeta forward and 13 Jbeta reverse. The table came from immunoSEQ multiplex PCR; TCRdb's copy has only in-frame clones and leaves some out. In the table there are around 120,000 clones, more than 60% of which are singletons. Sequenced sample: PBMCs. The receptor set was obtained from a woman in her forties or fifties in good health and CMV-seropositive.

V is TRBV27 and J is TRBJ1-4; 8 bases align to TRBD1. This CDR3 is 13 amino acids long. With V trimmed by 10 bases and J by 7 bases, 8 bases remained unmatched. Germline CDR1 reads MNHEY; CDR2 reads SMNVEV (reference sequence). CDR3 sequence: CATSDREGEKLFF. DNA of the CDR3: TGTGCCACCTCGGACAGGGAGGGTGAAAAACTGTTTTTT.

This clone has just a few counts. The V and J genes are TRBV6-6 and TRBJ1-5; D is ambiguous. Germline V gene data show CDR1 as MNHNY and CDR2 as SVGAGI (reference sequence). V was clipped by 8 bases and J by 0 bases, with 17 bases between them. The CDR3 spans 16 residues. The CDR3 DNA sequence: TGTGCCAGCTCCCCTCCCAGTTATTATAGCAATCAGCCCCAGCATTTT. As protein: CASSPPSYYSNQPQHF.

The chain links TRBV2 to TRBJ2-5; possibly TRBD1 for D (6 bases). This CDR3 contains 15 residues. In germline, CDR1 is SNHLY, CDR2 FYNNEI. V lost 1 base and J 2 bases, leaving 11 bases between the germline ends. In DNA form, the CDR3 reads TGTGCCAGCAGTGAAGGGTCGAGGGGGCAAGAGACCCAGTACTTC. Its translation is CASSEGSRGQETQYF.

The rearrangement links TRBV6-1 to TRBJ2-7; 9 bases map to TRBD2. The CDR3 is 18 residues long. Trimming removed 7 bases from V and 0 bases from J; junction bases left unmatched: 16. Germline CDR1 MNHNS, CDR2 SASEGT. This CDR3 reads CASTEWALGGGGSYEQYF. In nucleotides, the CDR3 is TGTGCCAGCACTGAGTGGGCCCTCGGCGGGGGGGGCTCCTACGAGCAGTACTTC.

Points on this clone: Other nucleotide sequences in the sample specify the same CDR3. The chain couples TRBV7-3 to TRBJ1-1; D is perhaps TRBD1 (5 bases). Germline CDR1 SGHTA, CDR2 FQGTGA. The ends were cut back, 5 bases at V and 1 base at J, with 8 bases in the middle. This CDR3 contains 13 residues. The CDR3 loop reads CASSPGQNTEAFF. CDR3 DNA sequence: TGTGCCAGCAGCCCAGGACAGAACACTGAAGCTTTCTTT.

This chain links TRBV6-5 with TRBJ2-5; D is possibly TRBD1 (6 bases). The CDR3 spans 15 residues. Germline V lookup: CDR1 MNHEY, CDR2 SVGAGI. V was cut by 7 bases and J by 6 bases, with 21 bases left in between. The CDR3 protein is CASTSHRSGAKTQYF. The CDR3 coding sequence is TGTGCCAGCACCTCGCACAGGTCAGGGGCAAAGACCCAGTACTTC.

A word on this clone: The junction and the germline gene differ at one end; a read error may be behind it. This chain uses TRBV7-2 with TRBJ2-7; TRBD2 aligns across 12 bases. Germline values: CDR1 SGHTA, CDR2 FQGNSA. The CDR3 sequence is 16 residues long. The CDR3 protein is CASSQELAGGSHEQYF. The DNA for the CDR3 is TGTGCCAGCAGCCAGGAACTAGCGGGAGGCTCCCACGAGCAGTACTTC.

The rearrangement joins TRBV4-1 to TRBJ2-3, with 9 bases that match TRBD1. The CDR3 spans 17 residues. The V and J ends lost 4 bases and 4 bases, in that order; junction bases with no gene match: 12. The V gene's germline CDR1 is MGHRA and CDR2 YSYEKL. The CDR3 is CASSRTQGASGADTQYF. CDR3 sequence (DNA): TGCGCCAGCAGCCGGACACAGGGGGCCTCTGGGGCAGATACGCAGTATTTT.

This clone turned up a few times. The V and J genes are TRBV6-5 and TRBJ1-6, with 9 bases identical to TRBD1. V dropped 6 bases and J dropped 11; count of bases not matched to a gene: 8. Germline CDR1 reads MNHEY; CDR2 reads SVGAGI. The CDR3 has 14 residues. CDR3 in DNA: TGTGCCAGCAGCCCAATGGACAGGGGTACACCCCTCCACTTT. Protein sequence: CASSPMDRGTPLHF.

V usage is TRBV7-3 and J usage is TRBJ2-1; 7 nucleotides match TRBD2. The length of the CDR3 is 14 residues. Per germline, CDR1 SGHTA and CDR2 FQGTGA. Germline trimming cut 2 bases from V and 5 bases from J; bases unmatched to any gene: 3. The CDR3 DNA reads TGTGCCAGCAGCTTAGGTGGGAGGGACAATGAGCAGTTCTTC. It encodes CASSLGGRDNEQFF.

The rearrangement joins TRBV30 to TRBJ2-3, with 9 nucleotides matching TRBD2. Germline lookup yields CDR1 GTSNPN and CDR2 SVGIG (reference sequence). V lost 3 bases to trimming and J lost 8 bases; unmatched junction nucleotides: 12. This CDR3 contains 15 residues. The CDR3 region has the DNA TGTGCCTGGAGCGGGGCGGGGGGGCGGTTTGGTACGCAGTATTTT. Its translation is CAWSGAGGRFGTQYF. Combining the CDR3 with reference TRBV30 and TRBJ2-3 gives the whole variable domain SQTIHQWPATLVQPVGSPLSLECTVEGTSNPNLYWYRQAAGRGLQLLFYSVGIGQISSEVPQNLSASRPQDRQFILSSKKLLLSDSGFYLCAWSGAGGRFGTQYFGPGTRLTVL.

This clone has just a few counts. V usage is TRBV6-1 and J usage is TRBJ1-2; 8 bases are a match to TRBD1. Germline CDR1 MNHNS, CDR2 SASEGT. The CDR3 runs to 16 residues. V was clipped by 0 bases and J by 5 bases; unmatched bases: 8. CDR3 nucleotide sequence: TGTGCCAGCAGTGAAGCGTGGCAGGGGGCGCGGTATGGCTACACCTTC. It yields the protein CASSEAWQGARYGYTF.

This clone was picked up one time. V and J are TRBV19 and TRBJ2-3; D is possibly TRBD1 (6 bases). Trimming pared 4 bases from V and 2 bases from J, leaving 13 bases between. The germline V gene has CDR1 LNHDA and CDR2 SQIVND (reference sequence). This CDR3 has 15 amino acids. This CDR3 reads CASSTPGEITDTQYF. The CDR3 DNA reads TGTGCCAGTAGTACCCCAGGGGAGATCACAGATACGCAGTATTTT.

The chain couples TRBV30 to TRBJ2-3; 11 positions match TRBD2. V dropped 0 bases and J dropped 8; count of bases not matched to a gene: 4. This CDR3 region has 14 residues. The V gene's germline CDR1 is GTSNPN and CDR2 SVGIG (reference sequence). CDR3 protein: CAWSVSGRAGTQYF. CDR3 nucleotides: TGTGCCTGGAGTGTTAGCGGGAGGGCCGGTACGCAGTATTTT.

The J gene is TRBJ2-5, the V gene TRBV30; tentative D call: TRBD1 (6 bases). TRBJ2-7 explains the end of the DNA better; the J call may be wrong. CDR3 length: 11 amino acids. Germline CDR1 is GTSNPN and CDR2 is SVGIG (reference sequence). The DNA for the CDR3 is TGTGCCTGGAGTCCAGGGGACGAGCAGTACTTC. It yields the protein CAWSPGDEQYF.

This sequence joins TRBV30 and TRBJ2-7, with no clear D. The CDR3 runs 12 residues. CDR1 and CDR2 (germline): GTSNPN, SVGIG (reference sequence). V was pared by 4 bases and J by 3 bases, with 10 bases between. CDR3 sequence (DNA): TGTGCCTGGAATCTCAAGAGCTACGAGCAGTACTTC. Its translation: CAWNLKSYEQYF.

The chain couples TRBV7-6 to TRBJ2-1; TRBD2 agrees at 8 bases. CDR1 and CDR2 from the germline V gene are SGHVS and FNYEAQ. The J segment lost 3 bases and the V segment lost 1 base, leaving 2 bases of the junction unmatched. The CDR3 is 15 residues long. CDR3 in DNA: TGTGCCAGCAGCTTAGAAGGGACTAGCTACAATGAGCAGTTCTTC. Its translation is CASSLEGTSYNEQFF.

J is TRBJ2-7 and V is TRBV11-2, with D uncertain. The length of the CDR3 is 14 residues. The germline V gene encodes CDR1 SGHAT and CDR2 FQNNGV. V lost 1 base and J 4 bases, leaving 11 bases between the germline ends. The chain's CDR3 is CASSLVSRRYEQYF. The CDR3 nucleotides read TGTGCCAGCAGCTTAGTGAGTCGTCGTTACGAGCAGTACTTC.

There are a few counts of this clone. V gene TRBV6-5 combines with J gene TRBJ1-1, with D uncertain. Trimming took 5 bases from V and 7 from J, leaving 8 bases between them. The CDR3 spans 11 residues. Germline V gene lookup returns CDR1 MNHEY and CDR2 SVGAGI. The CDR3 DNA is TGTGCCAGCAGTGTCTACAGTGAAGCTTTCTTT. The encoded protein is CASSVYSEAFF.

The chain joins TRBV7-9 to TRBJ1-6; no definite D call. The germline gives CDR1 SEHNR, CDR2 FQNEAQ (reference sequence). Deletions cut 1 base from V and 7 bases from J, with 2 bases between. The CDR3 totals 12 residues. Here the CDR3 reads CASSLVNSPLHF. CDR3 nucleotides: TGTGCCAGCAGCTTAGTAAATTCACCCCTCCACTTT.

V is TRBV10-3 and J is TRBJ2-1; D remains unclear. CDR3 size: 15 residues. Germline V lookup: CDR1 ENHRY, CDR2 SYGVKD. The V and J ends lost 6 bases and 0 bases respectively, with 12 bases between them. For the CDR3, the DNA is TGTGCCATCAGGCCGAAGTCGAGCTCCTACAATGAGCAGTTCTTC. Protein product: CAIRPKSSSYNEQFF.

The chain has TRBV2 and TRBJ1-3; 8 bases fit TRBD1. In germline, CDR1 is SNHLY, CDR2 FYNNEI. V was clipped by 8 bases and J by 0 bases; unmatched bases: 6. CDR3 length: 15 residues. CDR3 sequence: CASGGQGLSGNTIYF. The CDR3 DNA follows: TGTGCCAGCGGAGGACAGGGCCTCTCTGGAAACACCATATATTTT.

The chain couples TRBV6-5 to TRBJ2-7; D remains ambiguous. The V and J ends lost 4 bases and 3 bases respectively, with 13 bases between them. The germline gives CDR1 MNHEY, CDR2 SVGAGI. The length of the CDR3 is 14 residues. The CDR3 DNA follows: TGTGCCAGCAGTTCGGCGGCTAGACGCTACGAGCAGTACTTC. Protein sequence: CASSSAARRYEQYF.

The chain links TRBV10-3 to TRBJ2-4; no definite D call. This CDR3 has 16 amino acids. Germline CDR1 and CDR2: ENHRY and SYGVKD. V lost 3 bases to trimming and J lost 4 bases, with 16 bases between them. This CDR3 reads CAISDQSSIGKNIQYF. CDR3 nucleotides: TGTGCCATCAGTGACCAGTCTAGTATCGGAAAAAACATTCAGTACTTC.

The chain combines TRBV13 with TRBJ2-7; D is possibly TRBD2 (5 bases). Deletions cut 2 bases from V and 0 bases from J, with 14 bases between. Germline V gives CDR1 PRHDT, CDR2 FYEKMQ (reference sequence). The CDR3 runs 16 residues. CDR3 in DNA: TGTGCCAGCAGCTTAAAGCGCCGTGGGAGCTCCTACGAGCAGTACTTC. Its translation: CASSLKRRGSSYEQYF.

The chain links TRBV30 to TRBJ2-5, with a possible D match to TRBD1 (6 bases). CDR1 is GTSNPN and CDR2 is SVGIG in the germline V gene (reference sequence). The V gene lost 3 bases and the J gene lost 7 bases, with 21 bases spanning the gap. The CDR3 runs to 15 residues. CDR3 DNA: TGTGCCTGGAGAGCGGATCCGGGACAATGGGGGACCCAGTACTTC. This gives the protein CAWRADPGQWGTQYF.